This TCR beta chain was recovered during a study of T cells in Graves' hyperthyroidism and ophthalmopathy. TCR beta CDR3 region amplification was performed from RNA transcripts. The HTBI primer set was used in a first-round RT-PCR of the TCR CDR3. MiXCR, run by TCRdb on the multiplex PCR reads, gives a single entry per CDR3 protein. The repertoire has roughly 800,000 distinct CDR3 sequences, over 35% of them found once; the top ten carry about 9%. V was clipped by 7 bases and J by 9 bases; unmatched bases: 4. The length of the CDR3 is 12 residues. In germline, CDR1 is MNHNS, CDR2 SASEGT. The chain is built from TRBV6-1 and TRBJ2-4; 9 bases fit TRBD1. The source is a man aged 18-30 years with Graves' hyperthyroidism. The sequencing sample was made of blood. The CDR3 DNA sequence: TGTGCCAGCACTGGGACAGGGAGCATTCAGTACTTC. Protein product: CASTGTGSIQYF.